The next 5 T cell receptor beta chains were all read from a single sample in a study of beta chain features in type 1 diabetes. Expressed TCRB transcripts were sequenced because the isolated RNA had all been reverse transcribed beforehand. The repertoire was sequenced with immunoSEQ multiplex PCR; TCRdb's copy has only in-frame clones and lacks some. This sample has over 700,000 clones, with under 20% found just once. The sequenced sample consisted of naive CD4+ T cells from blood. The receptors derive from a woman under 30 in good health.

The V call is TRBV5-1, the J call TRBJ1-2; unclear D gene. Germline CDR1 is SGHRS and CDR2 is YFSETQ. This CDR3 contains 16 residues. V lost 0 bases and J lost 0, with 12 bases in between. The CDR3 reads CASSLGAGTANYGYTF. CDR3 sequence (DNA): TGCGCCAGCAGCTTGGGGGCCGGCACAGCTAACTATGGCTACACCTTC.

V gene TRBV6-4 combines with J gene TRBJ2-1; 12 bases align to TRBD2. J gave up 3 bases and V 3 bases, and 9 bases lay outside the gene matches. Germline assignment: CDR1 MRHNA and CDR2 SNTAGT. This CDR3 comprises 18 residues. The CDR3 DNA reads TGTGCCAGCAGTGAGTCAGCTAGCGGGAGGGCCCTCTACAATGAGCAGTTCTTC. Residues: CASSESASGRALYNEQFF.

This clone was seen only a few times. This chain links TRBV4-2 with TRBJ2-7; possibly TRBD1 or TRBD2 for D (5 bases each). V lost 3 bases to trimming and J lost 6 bases, with 9 bases between them. Germline loops: CDR1 LGHNA, CDR2 YNFKEQ. The CDR3 runs 12 residues. The CDR3 bases are TGTGCCAGCAGCCACAGGGACGGCGAGCAGTACTTC. It yields the protein CASSHRDGEQYF.

This rearrangement joins TRBV7-9 to TRBJ2-5; TRBD2 is a possible D gene (6 bases). V lost 5 bases to trimming and J lost 7 bases, with 26 bases between them. Germline V gene lookup returns CDR1 SEHNR and CDR2 FQNEAQ (reference sequence). The CDR3 runs to 17 residues. Written as DNA, the CDR3 is TGTGCCAGCAGCCGCGCCCAAGACCCGACTAGACTTCGGACCCAGTACTTC. It specifies CASSRAQDPTRLRTQYF.

This clone has just a few counts. This chain joins TRBV27 and TRBJ1-2, with D possibly TRBD1 on 5 matching bases. The length of the CDR3 is 13 residues. The germline V gene encodes CDR1 MNHEY and CDR2 SMNVEV (reference sequence). Between the trimmed V and J ends, which lost 6 bases and 2 bases, there was a span of 10 bases. The CDR3 nucleotides read TGTGCCAGCAGCCCCCGACAGAACTATGGCTACACCTTC. Its translation: CASSPRQNYGYTF.